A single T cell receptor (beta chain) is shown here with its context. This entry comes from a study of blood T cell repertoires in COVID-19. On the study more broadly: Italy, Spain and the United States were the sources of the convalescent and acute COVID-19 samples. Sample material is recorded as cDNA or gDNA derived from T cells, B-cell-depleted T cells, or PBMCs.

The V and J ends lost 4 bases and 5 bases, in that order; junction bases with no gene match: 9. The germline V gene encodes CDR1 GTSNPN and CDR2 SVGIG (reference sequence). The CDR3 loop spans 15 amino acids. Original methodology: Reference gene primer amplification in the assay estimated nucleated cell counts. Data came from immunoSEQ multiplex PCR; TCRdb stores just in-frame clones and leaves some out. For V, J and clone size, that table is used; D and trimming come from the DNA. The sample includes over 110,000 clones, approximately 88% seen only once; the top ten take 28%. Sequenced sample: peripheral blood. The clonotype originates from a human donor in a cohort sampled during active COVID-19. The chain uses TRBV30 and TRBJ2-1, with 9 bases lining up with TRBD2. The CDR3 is CAWNPKAGGHNEQFF. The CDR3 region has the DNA TGTGCCTGGAACCCCAAAGCGGGGGGCCACAATGAGCAGTTCTTC.